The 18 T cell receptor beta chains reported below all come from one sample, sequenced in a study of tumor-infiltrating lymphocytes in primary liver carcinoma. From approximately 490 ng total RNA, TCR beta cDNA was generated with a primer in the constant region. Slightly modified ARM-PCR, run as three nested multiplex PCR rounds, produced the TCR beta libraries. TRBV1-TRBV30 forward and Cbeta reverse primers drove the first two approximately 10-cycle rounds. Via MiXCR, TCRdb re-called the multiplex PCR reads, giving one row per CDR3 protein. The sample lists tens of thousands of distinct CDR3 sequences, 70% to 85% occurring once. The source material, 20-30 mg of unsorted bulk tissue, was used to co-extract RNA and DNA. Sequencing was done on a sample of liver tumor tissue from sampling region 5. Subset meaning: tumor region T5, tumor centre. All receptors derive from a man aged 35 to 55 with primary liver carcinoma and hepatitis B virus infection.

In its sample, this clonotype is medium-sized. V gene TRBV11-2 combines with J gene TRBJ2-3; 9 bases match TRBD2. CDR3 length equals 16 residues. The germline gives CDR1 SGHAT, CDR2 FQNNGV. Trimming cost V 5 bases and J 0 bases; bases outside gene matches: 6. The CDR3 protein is CASSPLTSGSTDTQYF. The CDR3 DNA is TGTGCCAGCAGCCCCCTGACTAGCGGCAGCACAGATACGCAGTATTTT.

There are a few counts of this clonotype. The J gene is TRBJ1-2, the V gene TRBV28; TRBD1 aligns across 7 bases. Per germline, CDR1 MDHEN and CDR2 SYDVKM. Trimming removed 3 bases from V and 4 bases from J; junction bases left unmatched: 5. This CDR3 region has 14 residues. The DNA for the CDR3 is TGTGCCAGCAGTTTGCCCGGACAGGCCTATGGCTACACCTTC. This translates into CASSLPGQAYGYTF.

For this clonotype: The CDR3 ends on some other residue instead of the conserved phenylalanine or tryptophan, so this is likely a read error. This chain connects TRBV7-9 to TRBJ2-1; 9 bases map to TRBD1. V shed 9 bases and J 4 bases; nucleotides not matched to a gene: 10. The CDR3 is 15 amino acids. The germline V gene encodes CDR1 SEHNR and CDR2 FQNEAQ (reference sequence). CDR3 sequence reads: CARSRRDRDYNEQFL. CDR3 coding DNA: TGTGCCAGGAGCAGGCGGGACAGGGATTACAATGAGCAGTTCCTC.

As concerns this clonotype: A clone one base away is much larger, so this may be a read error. This chain's CDR3 is CASSLARTLTGGLFF. The CDR3 DNA reads as TGTGCCAGCAGCTTAGCGCGGACTCTGACCGGGGGGCTGTTTTTT. This rearrangement joins TRBV7-9 to TRBJ2-2; TRBD2 is a possible D gene (6 bases). CDR3 length equals 15 residues. Germline-derived CDR1 and CDR2 are SEHNR and FQNEAQ (reference sequence).

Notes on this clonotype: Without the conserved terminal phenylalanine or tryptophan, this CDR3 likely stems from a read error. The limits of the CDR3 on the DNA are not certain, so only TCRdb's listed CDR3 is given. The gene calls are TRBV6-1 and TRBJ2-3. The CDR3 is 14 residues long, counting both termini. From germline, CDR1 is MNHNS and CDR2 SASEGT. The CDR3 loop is CASSAVASTDTQYL.

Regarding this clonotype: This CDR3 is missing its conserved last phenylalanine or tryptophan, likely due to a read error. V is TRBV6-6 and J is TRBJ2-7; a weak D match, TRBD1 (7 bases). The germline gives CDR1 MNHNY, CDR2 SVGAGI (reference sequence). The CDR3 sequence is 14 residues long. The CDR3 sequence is CAVGGQQHLYGQYL. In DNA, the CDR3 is TGTGCCGTCGGGGGACAGCAGCATTTATACGGGCAGTACTTA.

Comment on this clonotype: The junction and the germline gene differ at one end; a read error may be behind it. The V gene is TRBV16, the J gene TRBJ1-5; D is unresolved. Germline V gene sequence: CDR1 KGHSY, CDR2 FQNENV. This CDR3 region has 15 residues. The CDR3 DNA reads TGTGCCATCAGCCAATTCCCCAGTGCAAATCAGCCCCAGCATTTT. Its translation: CAISQFPSANQPQHF.

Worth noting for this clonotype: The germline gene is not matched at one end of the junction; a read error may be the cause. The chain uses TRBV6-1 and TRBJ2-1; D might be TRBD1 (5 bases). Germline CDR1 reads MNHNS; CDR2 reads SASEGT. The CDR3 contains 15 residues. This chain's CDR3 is CASSPLQGPYNEQSF. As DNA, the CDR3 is TGTGCCAGCAGTCCTCTTCAGGGCCCCTACAATGAGCAGTCCTTC.

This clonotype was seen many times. The CDR3 sequence: CASSLAPSSDGYTF. The CDR3 DNA reads TGTGCCAGCAGCTTAGCCCCTTCGTCGGATGGCTACACCTTC. V gene TRBV7-8 combines with J gene TRBJ1-2, with D unresolved. Germline-derived CDR1 and CDR2 are SGHVS and FQNEAQ. The CDR3 contains 14 residues. Trimming took off 0 bases at V and 6 bases at J, with 11 bases between the two ends.

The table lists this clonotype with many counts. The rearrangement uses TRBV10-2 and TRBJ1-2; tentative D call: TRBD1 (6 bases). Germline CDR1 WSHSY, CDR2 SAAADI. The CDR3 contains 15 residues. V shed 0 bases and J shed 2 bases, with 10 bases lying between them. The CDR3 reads CASSESTGKNYGYTF. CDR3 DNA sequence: TGCGCCAGCAGTGAGTCGACAGGAAAAAACTATGGCTACACCTTC.

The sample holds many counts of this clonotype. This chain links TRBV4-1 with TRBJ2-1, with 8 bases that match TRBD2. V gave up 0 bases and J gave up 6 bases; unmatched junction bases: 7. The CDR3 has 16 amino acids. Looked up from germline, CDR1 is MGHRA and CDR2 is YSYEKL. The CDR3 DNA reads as TGCGCCAGCAGCCAAGATCCAGCGGGAGAAATCAATGAGCAGTTCTTC. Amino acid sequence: CASSQDPAGEINEQFF.

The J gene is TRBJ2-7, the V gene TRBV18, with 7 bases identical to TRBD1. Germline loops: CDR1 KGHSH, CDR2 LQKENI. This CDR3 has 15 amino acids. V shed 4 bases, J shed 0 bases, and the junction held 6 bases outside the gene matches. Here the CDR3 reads CASSLGQVRSYEQYF. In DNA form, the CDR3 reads TGTGCCAGCTCACTAGGACAGGTTCGCTCCTACGAGCAGTACTTC.

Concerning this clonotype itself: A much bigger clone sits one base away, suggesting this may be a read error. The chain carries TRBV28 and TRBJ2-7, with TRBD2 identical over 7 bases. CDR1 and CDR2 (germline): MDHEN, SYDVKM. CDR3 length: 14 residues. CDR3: CTSSLGGGRDEQYF. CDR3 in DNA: TGTACCAGCAGTTTAGGTGGAGGGAGGGACGAGCAGTACTTC.

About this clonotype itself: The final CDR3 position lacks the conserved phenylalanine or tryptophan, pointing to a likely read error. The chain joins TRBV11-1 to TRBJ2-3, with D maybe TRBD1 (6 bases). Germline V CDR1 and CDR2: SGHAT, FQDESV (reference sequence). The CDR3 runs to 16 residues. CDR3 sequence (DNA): TGTGCCGGCAGCCGCAGGGGTCGCTACCCTACAGATACGCAGTATTGT. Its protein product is CAGSRRGRYPTDTQYC.

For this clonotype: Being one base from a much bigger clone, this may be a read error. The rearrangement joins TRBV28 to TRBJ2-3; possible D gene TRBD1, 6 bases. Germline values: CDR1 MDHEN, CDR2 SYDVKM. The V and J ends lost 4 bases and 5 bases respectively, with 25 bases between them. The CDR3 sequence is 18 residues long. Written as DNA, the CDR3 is TGTGCCAGCAGTTCTTCCTCTTACCGGGACACCGCGCAAGATACGCAGTATTTT. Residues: CASSSSSYRDTAQDTQYF.

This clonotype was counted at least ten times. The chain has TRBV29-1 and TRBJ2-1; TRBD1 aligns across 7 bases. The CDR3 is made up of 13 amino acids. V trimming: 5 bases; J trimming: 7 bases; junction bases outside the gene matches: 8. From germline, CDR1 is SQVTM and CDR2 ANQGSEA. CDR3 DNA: TGCAGCGTTCGTACAGGGGCAGGAAATGAGCAGTTCTTC. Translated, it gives CSVRTGAGNEQFF.

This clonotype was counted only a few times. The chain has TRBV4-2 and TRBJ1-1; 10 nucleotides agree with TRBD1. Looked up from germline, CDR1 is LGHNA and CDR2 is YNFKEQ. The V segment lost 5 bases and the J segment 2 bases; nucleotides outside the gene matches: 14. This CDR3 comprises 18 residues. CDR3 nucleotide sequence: TGTGCCAGCAGCACTCATCGGGACAGGGGAGTTTTCAACACTGAAGCTTTCTTT. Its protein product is CASSTHRDRGVFNTEAFF.

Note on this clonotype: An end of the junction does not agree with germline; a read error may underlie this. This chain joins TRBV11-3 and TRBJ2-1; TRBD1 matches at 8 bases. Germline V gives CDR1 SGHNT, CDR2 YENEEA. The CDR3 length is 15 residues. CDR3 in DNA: TGTGTCACCAGCCCGACAGGGGCGGGCTACAGTGAGCAGTTCTTC. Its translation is CVTSPTGAGYSEQFF.